This T cell receptor beta chain comes out of a study of blood T cells in healthy people across ages. Study outcomes and limitations: Unknown donor CMV status possibly confounded expanded clonotype changes.

A sample-barcoded 5' primer and a J-beta primer mix were used in a second PCR of roughly 6 to 11 cycles. Each CDR3 protein is one row after TCRdb ran MiXCR on the 5' RACE reads. The sample shows 850,000 to 950,000 distinct CDR3 sequences, under 30% of them seen only once. Of note for this clonotype: What it binds is not known.

This CDR3 has 15 amino acids. Ranging in age from about 6 to 100, the donors were healthy Caucasian individuals from Russia. Each donor supplied 8 to 10 milliliters of peripheral blood. The sequence derives from an elderly woman in good health. The chain links TRBV21-1 to TRBJ2-1; TRBD1 reflects the table's D call only, with no check against the DNA. TRBV21-1 is annotated as a pseudogene. The sequencing input was blood. In DNA form, the CDR3 reads TGTGCCAGCAGCTTCCGGGACGGCACCTACAATGAGCAGTTCTTC. This sequence encodes CASSFRDGTYNEQFF.